This T cell receptor (beta chain) is drawn from a study of regulatory T cells in long-lasting Graves disease. Time point of the sample: newly diagnosed GD, antithyroid drugs for less than 3 months. Preparation of the TCR library used RNA extracted from PBMCs. Arm-PCR of CDR3 regions and iRepertoire HTBI primers were the basis on which TCR beta libraries were built. TCRdb recomputed calls from the multiplex PCR reads with MiXCR, one row per CDR3 protein. Seen here are more than 400,000 distinct CDR3 sequences, about 15% observed once, and the top ten hold over 8.5%. The CDR3 consists of 14 residues. V was pared by 5 bases and J by 8 bases, with 9 bases of the junction left unmatched. The germline V gene has CDR1 SGHRS and CDR2 YFSETQ. The same data also contributed to another study, on T cells in Graves' hyperthyroidism and ophthalmopathy. That study adds: TCR CDR3 regions were first amplified by RT-PCR with HTBI primers. Most thyroid clonotypes that were expanded above 0.001 also turned up in blood. Before onset, by a median of 6.5 months, the model predicted ophthalmopathy.

The sequence was obtained from a woman aged 25 to 39 with Graves disease. The rearrangement uses TRBV5-1 and TRBJ2-1; the match to TRBD2 covers 8 bases. The sample here was peripheral blood mononuclear cells (PBMCs), taken at new diagnosis, from a patient treated with antithyroid drugs. CDR3 sequence: CASSLRGETDEQFF. The DNA for the CDR3 is TGCGCCAGCAGTTTGCGGGGGGAGACTGATGAGCAGTTCTTC.